The 26 T cell receptor beta chains given below trace back to one sample, sequenced in a study of cytomegalovirus exposure and HLA in healthy donors. This PCR relied on a set of 60 Vbeta primers and 13 Jbeta primers. Clones were sequenced by immunoSEQ multiplex PCR, and TCRdb holds only the in-frame ones, with some missing. Of about 89,000 clones listed, approximately 63% were seen once; the top ten hold roughly 6%. The sequenced sample consisted of PBMCs. These receptors were taken from a young woman in good health and CMV-seronegative.

This clone occurred a few times. This rearrangement joins TRBV5-8 to TRBJ2-3; tentatively, D is TRBD2 (6 bases). CDR3 length equals 14 residues. Germline V gene lookup returns CDR1 SGHTS and CDR2 YDEGEE. The V end was cut by 4 bases, the J end by 5 bases, with 14 bases between. The CDR3 sequence is CASSLGGVGDTQYF. CDR3 sequence (DNA): TGTGCCAGCAGCCTGGGAGGAGTAGGAGATACGCAGTATTTT.

CDR3 sequence: CASSHAPAVGTDTQYF. DNA for the CDR3: TGTGCCAGCAGCCATGCTCCAGCGGTGGGCACAGATACGCAGTATTTT. This chain uses TRBV7-9 with TRBJ2-3; a weak D match, TRBD2 (5 bases). CDR3 length equals 16 residues. Germline values: CDR1 SEHNR, CDR2 FQNEAQ (reference sequence). Trimming took 5 bases from V and 1 from J, leaving 16 bases between them.

This sequence joins TRBV29-1 and TRBJ2-7; TRBD1 aligns across 7 bases. V shed 4 bases and J 0 bases; nucleotides not matched to a gene: 9. The CDR3 spans 15 residues. Per germline, CDR1 SQVTM and CDR2 ANQGSEA. CDR3 DNA sequence: TGCAGCGTTGCTTGGGCGGACAGGAGCTCCTACGAGCAGTACTTC. Encoded protein: CSVAWADRSSYEQYF.

The chain combines TRBV7-6 with TRBJ1-1, with TRBD1 matching over 8 bases. The V gene's germline CDR1 is SGHVS and CDR2 FNYEAQ. This CDR3 comprises 14 residues. V dropped 4 bases and J dropped 7; count of bases not matched to a gene: 8. CDR3 sequence reads: CASSSRTGLNEAFF. The CDR3 DNA follows: TGTGCCAGCAGCTCCCGGACAGGGCTGAATGAAGCTTTCTTT.

The chain carries TRBV19 and TRBJ2-3, with a possible D match to TRBD1 (6 bases). CDR3 size: 17 residues. CDR1 and CDR2 (germline): LNHDA, SQIVND (reference sequence). V was trimmed by 2 bases and J by 1 base, leaving 16 bases between them. The CDR3 sequence is CASSIWGLSGRTDTQYF. The DNA for the CDR3 is TGTGCCAGTAGTATATGGGGGCTGAGCGGACGCACAGATACGCAGTATTTT.

This chain joins TRBV6-6 and TRBJ1-2; 8 nucleotides agree with TRBD1. After removal of 2 bases from V and 5 bases from J, the junction contained 7 bases not matched to a gene. The CDR3 runs 15 residues. The germline V gene encodes CDR1 MNHNY and CDR2 SVGAGI (reference sequence). The CDR3 nucleotides are TGTGCCAGCAGTTACGAGGACAGGGCAGGATATGGCTACACCTTC. It is translated as CASSYEDRAGYGYTF.

This clone was counted between two and nine times. This chain links TRBV4-2 with TRBJ2-3, with 9 bases matching TRBD2. The CDR3 loop spans 16 amino acids. Germline CDR1 reads LGHNA; CDR2 reads YNFKEQ. J was trimmed by 1 base and V by 1 base; bases with no gene match: 3. As DNA, the CDR3 is TGTGCCAGCAGCCAAGGGATAGCGGGGGGCACAGATACGCAGTATTTT. It yields the protein CASSQGIAGGTDTQYF.

The chain is built from TRBV10-3 and TRBJ2-1; 11 bases are shared with TRBD2. This CDR3 region has 15 residues. J was trimmed by 7 bases and V by 5 bases; bases with no gene match: 7. Germline assignment: CDR1 ENHRY and CDR2 SYGVKD. The CDR3 spells CAISNPSGGRNEQFF. The CDR3 region has the DNA TGTGCCATCAGTAACCCTAGCGGGGGGCGGAATGAGCAGTTCTTC.

The chain combines TRBV5-1 with TRBJ2-7; 8 bases are a match to TRBD2. Germline lookup yields CDR1 SGHRS and CDR2 YFSETQ. This CDR3 contains 19 residues. After removal of 4 bases from V and 3 bases from J, the junction contained 21 bases not matched to a gene. Written as DNA, the CDR3 is TGCGCCAGCAGCCCGCGGAGTGGCGGGAGGTCCTCCCCCGGCTACGAGCAGTACTTC. Encoded protein: CASSPRSGGRSSPGYEQYF. Full variable domain (outside the CDR3, taken from reference TRBV5-1 and TRBJ2-7): KAGVTQTPRYLIKTRGQQVTLSCSPISGHRSVSWYQQTPGQGLQFLFEYFSETQRNKGNFPGRFSGRQFSNSRSEMNVSTLELGDSALYLCASSPRSGGRSSPGYEQYFGPGTRLTVT.

CDR3 nucleotides: TGTGCCATCACTGGAGGGGGGGCCGTAGGCTCTGGGGCCAACGTCCTGACTTTC. Protein: CAITGGGAVGSGANVLTF. The V call is TRBV10-3, the J call TRBJ2-6; D might be TRBD2 (7 bases). This CDR3 contains 18 residues. The germline V gene encodes CDR1 ENHRY and CDR2 SYGVKD. Trimming shortened V by 7 bases and J by 0 bases, and 19 bases separated the two germline ends.

The chain joins TRBV11-2 to TRBJ1-2; TRBD1 might be the D (6 bases). Trimming left V 3 bases short and J 4 bases short, with 15 bases between. The CDR3 length is 15 residues. Germline V lookup: CDR1 SGHAT, CDR2 FQNNGV. CDR3 region: CASSFSGVSSYGYTF. DNA for the CDR3: TGTGCCAGCAGCTTCTCAGGGGTTTCCTCCTATGGCTACACCTTC.

This rearrangement joins TRBV6-5 to TRBJ2-5, with D perhaps matching TRBD1 (5 bases). CDR1 MNHEY and CDR2 SVGAGI come from the germline V gene. The CDR3 runs to 13 residues. V lost 6 bases to trimming and J lost 2 bases, with 10 bases between them. In DNA form, the CDR3 reads TGTGCCAGCAGGCCGACAGTACAAGAGACCCAGTACTTC. Translation gives CASRPTVQETQYF.

This chain joins TRBV18 and TRBJ2-1; TRBD1 might be the D (5 bases). The V end lost 3 bases, the J end lost 4 bases, and 19 bases lay between the germline ends. The CDR3 loop spans 17 amino acids. Per the germline V gene, CDR1 is KGHSH and CDR2 is LQKENI. The CDR3 sequence: CASSPYNSGHGYNEQFF. CDR3 DNA sequence: TGTGCCAGCTCACCTTACAACTCAGGACACGGTTACAATGAGCAGTTCTTC.

The rearrangement links TRBV10-1 to TRBJ2-1, with 10 bases identical to TRBD2. This CDR3 has 17 residues. Looked up from germline, CDR1 is WNHNN and CDR2 is SYGVQD (reference sequence). V gave up 7 bases and J gave up 3 bases; unmatched junction bases: 12. CDR3 coding DNA: TGCGCCAGCAATTCACTAGCGGGAAGTCCGTTCTACAATGAGCAGTTCTTC. Protein: CASNSLAGSPFYNEQFF.

This chain links TRBV6-5 with TRBJ1-2; D is possibly TRBD1 (6 bases). Germline-derived CDR1 and CDR2 are MNHEY and SVGAGI. Trimming took off 5 bases at V and 8 bases at J, with 21 bases between the two ends. The CDR3 is 15 amino acids. CDR3 bases: TGTGCCAGCAGTGTCCGCCCGGCGGGGGCGCGAGGCTACACCTTC. This translates into CASSVRPAGARGYTF.

V and J are TRBV5-6 and TRBJ1-2; weak D call: TRBD1 (5 bases). The CDR3 has 15 amino acids. The V and J ends lost 0 bases and 4 bases respectively, with 13 bases between them. CDR1 SGHDT and CDR2 YYEEEE come from the germline V gene. CDR3 in amino acids: CASSLAGQGSYGYTF. The DNA for the CDR3 is TGTGCCAGCAGCTTGGCCGGCCAGGGTAGCTATGGCTACACCTTC.

The sample holds a few counts of this clone. V and J are TRBV7-8 and TRBJ2-7, with 13 bases matching TRBD2. CDR3 length equals 17 residues. V dropped 0 bases and J dropped 4; count of bases not matched to a gene: 6. Germline V lookup: CDR1 SGHVS, CDR2 FQNEAQ. Here the CDR3 DNA reads TGTGCCAGCAGCTTAGCCCTGGGACTAGCGGGACTTTACGAGCAGTACTTC. Translation gives CASSLALGLAGLYEQYF.

The V call is TRBV10-3, the J call TRBJ1-5; 7 bases are shared with TRBD1. J lost 4 bases, V lost 6 bases, and 3 bases had no gene match. The CDR3 covers 13 residues. The germline gives CDR1 ENHRY, CDR2 SYGVKD. The CDR3 sequence: CAISGTANQPQHF. In nucleotides, the CDR3 is TGTGCCATCAGCGGGACAGCGAATCAGCCCCAGCATTTT.

CDR3 sequence: CASSPTGSGGLYEQYF. Written as DNA, the CDR3 is TGTGCCAGCAGCCCGACCGGTAGCGGGGGCCTCTACGAGCAGTACTTC. The V and J genes are TRBV27 and TRBJ2-7, with 9 nucleotides matching TRBD2. V lost 6 bases and J lost 3; bases outside the gene matches: 12. The CDR3 is 16 residues long. CDR1 is MNHEY and CDR2 is SMNVEV in the germline V gene (reference sequence).

V usage is TRBV19 and J usage is TRBJ2-7; tentative D call: TRBD1 (6 bases). This CDR3 is 16 amino acids long. Germline values: CDR1 LNHDA, CDR2 SQIVND (reference sequence). Trimming removed 5 bases at V and 0 bases at J, with 17 bases between. Written as DNA, the CDR3 is TGTGCCAGTAGTGGAAGGGGTAGGGGGAGCTCCTACGAGCAGTACTTC. Protein product: CASSGRGRGSSYEQYF. The full variable domain, completed using reference TRBV19 and TRBJ2-7, is DGGITQSPKYLFRKEGQNVTLSCEQNLNHDAMYWYRQDPGQGLRLIYYSQIVNDFQKGDIAEGYSVSREKKESFPLTVTSAQKNPTAFYLCASSGRGRGSSYEQYFGPGTRLTVT.

CDR3 protein: CASSKGQERGEAFF. The CDR3 DNA sequence: TGTGCCAGCAGTAAAGGACAGGAGAGGGGTGAAGCTTTCTTT. This chain uses TRBV27 with TRBJ1-1; 7 bases fit TRBD1. The CDR3 runs to 14 residues. Trimming removed 5 bases from V and 7 bases from J; junction bases left unmatched: 10. Germline V lookup: CDR1 MNHEY, CDR2 SMNVEV (reference sequence).

This clone has just a few counts. The gene calls are TRBV27 and TRBJ2-7, with a possible D match to TRBD2 (5 bases). Germline V CDR1 and CDR2: MNHEY, SMNVEV (reference sequence). The CDR3 spans 16 residues. The ends were cut back, 3 bases at V and 3 bases at J, with 18 bases in the middle. The CDR3 sequence: CASSFSAGPRVYEQYF. In nucleotides, the CDR3 is TGTGCCAGCAGTTTCTCGGCAGGCCCGCGGGTCTACGAGCAGTACTTC.

This chain connects TRBV29-1 to TRBJ2-2, with 10 bases lining up with TRBD2. V lost 4 bases to trimming and J lost 0 bases; unmatched junction nucleotides: 5. Germline CDR1 is SQVTM and CDR2 is ANQGSEA. The CDR3 is 16 residues long. CDR3 DNA sequence: TGCAGCGTTGCGGGACTAGCGCCCACGAACACCGGGGAGCTGTTTTTT. Protein: CSVAGLAPTNTGELFF.

The rearrangement joins TRBV2 to TRBJ1-3, with a possible D match to TRBD1 (6 bases). The CDR3 extends over 14 amino acids. V was clipped by 6 bases and J by 2 bases, with 11 bases between them. Germline V lookup: CDR1 SNHLY, CDR2 FYNNEI. CDR3 coding DNA: TGTGCCAGCAGGGAATCAGGGGCTGGAAACACCATATATTTT. Its protein product is CASRESGAGNTIYF.

The J gene is TRBJ2-7, the V gene TRBV5-4, with D unclear. The CDR3 loop spans 14 amino acids. Trimming pared 0 bases from V and 7 bases from J, leaving 14 bases between. Germline V lookup: CDR1 SGHNT, CDR2 YYREEE (reference sequence). This CDR3 is CASSLDPSGVEQYF. CDR3 in DNA: TGTGCCAGCAGCTTGGACCCCTCGGGTGTGGAGCAGTACTTC. Full variable domain (missing parts from reference TRBV5-4 and TRBJ2-7): ETGVTQSPTHLIKTRGQQVTLRCSSQSGHNTVSWYQQALGQGPQFIFQYYREEENGRGNFPPRFSGLQFPNYSSELNVNALELDDSALYLCASSLDPSGVEQYFGPGTRLTVT.

This clone was picked up a small number of times. The chain uses TRBV10-2 and TRBJ2-7; a weak D match, TRBD2 (5 bases). This CDR3 region has 13 residues. With 7 bases removed from V and 6 bases from J, the gap between germline ends came to 16 bases. Germline loops: CDR1 WSHSY, CDR2 SAAADI. The CDR3 loop is CASTGVRVTEQYF. CDR3 coding DNA: TGCGCCAGCACCGGGGTACGAGTCACCGAGCAGTACTTC.